This paragraph covers one TCR beta chain sequence. What it recognizes is unknown. This sample is part of a study of T cells in Graves' hyperthyroidism and ophthalmopathy. Study in general: Peripheral blood draws took place at initial diagnosis, ahead of any treatment. Study-wide points: Before onset, by a median of around six months, the model predicted ophthalmopathy.

Regions amplified from RNA transcripts were the TCR beta CDR3 regions. Carried out on the TCR CDR3, a first-round RT-PCR used the HTBI primer set. TCRdb fed the multiplex PCR reads into MiXCR, producing one record per CDR3 protein. The profile shows about 350,000 distinct CDR3 sequences, roughly 13% of them singletons. The CDR3 contains 14 residues. Deletions cut 11 bases from V and 7 bases from J, with 24 bases between. CDR1 ENHRY and CDR2 SYGVKD come from the germline V gene. Material: blood. The TCR was taken from a woman aged 40 to 55 with Graves' ophthalmopathy. This chain uses TRBV10-3 with TRBJ2-7; D assignment may be TRBD1 or TRBD2 (5 bases each). CDR3 protein: CAASQGRELGEQYF. CDR3 in DNA: TGTGCCGCTTCCCAGGGCAGGGAGCTTGGAGAGCAGTACTTC.